This TCR beta chain comes out of a study of a mutant IDH1 vaccine in newly diagnosed glioma. Study context: The patients were given eight vaccinations, one each in weeks 1, 3, 5, 7, 11, 15, 19 and 23.

Time point meaning: week 5, during vaccination. A 20-mer mutant IDH1 peptide at 300 ug was injected subcutaneously with topical imiquimod. Using immunoSEQ multiplex PCR, the repertoire was profiled, and TCRdb retains in-frame clones only, with some absent. This sample yields tens of thousands of clones, of which approximately 90% are seen a single time; approximately 2.9% belongs to the top ten. The CDR3 consists of 13 residues. CDR1 and CDR2 from the germline V gene are SQVTM and ANQGSEA. Details on this clone: The antigen remains undetermined. Its ends do not fully match the called genes, so a read error is possible.

This clonotype was sampled from a man aged 50 or older with glioma. The chain couples TRBV29-1 to TRBJ2-3; D is perhaps TRBD2 (6 bases). The sample in question was PBMCs, obtained from a glioma patient whose treatment included an IDH1 peptide vaccine. CDR3 in DNA: TGTACGATTGTGCGGGGCGGCACAGATACGCAGTATTTT. Its translation: CTIVRGGTDTQYF.